This T cell receptor (beta chain) was profiled in a study of blood T cell repertoires in COVID-19. Study details: Sites across the United States, Italy and Spain contributed samples from acute and convalescent COVID-19. T cells, B-cell-depleted T cells, or PBMCs provided the cDNA or gDNA that served as material.

In the study's own analysis: Researchers report that nucleated cell counts were estimated from reference gene primer amplification. Sequencing used immunoSEQ multiplex PCR; TCRdb keeps in-frame clones, though not all of them. Clonal size and the V and J genes are those of that table, whereas D and trimming came from the DNA. The sample contains 70,000 to 80,000 clones, approximately 88% of which appear only once. Germline assignment: CDR1 SNHLY and CDR2 FYNNEI. Trimming left V 8 bases short and J 7 bases short, with 21 bases between. The CDR3 length is 14 residues. The material sequenced was peripheral blood. The source of this sequence is a human donor in a cohort sampled during active COVID-19. The V gene is TRBV2, the J gene TRBJ2-7, with a possible D match to TRBD2 (6 bases). CDR3 nucleotides: TGTGCCAGCGGCAAAGAACGGGGGTCGGGGGAGCAGTACTTC. Protein product: CASGKERGSGEQYF. The variable domain in full, with the rest retrieved from reference TRBV2 and TRBJ2-7, is EPEVTQTPSHQVTQMGQEVILRCVPISNHLYFYWYRQILGQKVEFLVSFYNNEISEKSEIFDDQFSVERPDGSNFTLKIRSTKLEDSAMYFCASGKERGSGEQYFGPGTRLTVT.